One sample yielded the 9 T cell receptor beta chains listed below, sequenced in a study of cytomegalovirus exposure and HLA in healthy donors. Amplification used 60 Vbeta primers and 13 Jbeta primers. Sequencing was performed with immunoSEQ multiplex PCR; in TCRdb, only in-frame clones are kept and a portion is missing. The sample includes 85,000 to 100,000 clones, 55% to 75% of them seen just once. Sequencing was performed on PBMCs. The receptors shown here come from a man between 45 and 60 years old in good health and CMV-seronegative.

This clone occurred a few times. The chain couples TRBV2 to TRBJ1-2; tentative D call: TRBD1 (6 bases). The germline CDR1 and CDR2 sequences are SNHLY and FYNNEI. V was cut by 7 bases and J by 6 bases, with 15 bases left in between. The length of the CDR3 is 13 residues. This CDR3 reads CASTIQGAHGYTF. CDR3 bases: TGTGCCAGCACAATACAGGGAGCCCATGGCTACACCTTC.

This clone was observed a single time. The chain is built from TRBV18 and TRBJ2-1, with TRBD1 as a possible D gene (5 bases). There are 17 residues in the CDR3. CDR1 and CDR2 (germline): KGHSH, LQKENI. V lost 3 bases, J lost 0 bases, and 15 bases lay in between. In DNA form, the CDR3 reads TGTGCCAGCTCACCTGCCAGCACAGGAGTCTCCTACAATGAGCAGTTCTTC. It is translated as CASSPASTGVSYNEQFF.

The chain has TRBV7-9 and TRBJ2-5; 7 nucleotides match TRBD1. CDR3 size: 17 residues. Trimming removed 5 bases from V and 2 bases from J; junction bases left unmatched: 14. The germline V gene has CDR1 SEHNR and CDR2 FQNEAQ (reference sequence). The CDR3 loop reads CASSQYNRQGRQETQYF. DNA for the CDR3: TGTGCCAGCAGCCAATATAACCGACAGGGTAGGCAAGAGACCCAGTACTTC.

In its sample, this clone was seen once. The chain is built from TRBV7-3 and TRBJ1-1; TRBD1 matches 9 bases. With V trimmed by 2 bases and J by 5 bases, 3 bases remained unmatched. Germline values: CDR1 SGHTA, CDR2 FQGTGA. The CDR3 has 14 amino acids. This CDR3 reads CASSLGTGTTEAFF. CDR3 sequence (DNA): TGTGCCAGCAGCTTAGGGACAGGGACAACTGAAGCTTTCTTT.

CDR3 DNA sequence: TGTGCCAGCAGCCCCCTTCGCGGGGAGCTGTTTTTT. Amino acid sequence: CASSPLRGELFF. J is TRBJ2-2 and V is TRBV7-8; D uncertain. V was pared by 5 bases and J by 7 bases, with 8 bases between. The CDR3 is 12 amino acids. Germline V gene data show CDR1 as SGHVS and CDR2 as FQNEAQ.

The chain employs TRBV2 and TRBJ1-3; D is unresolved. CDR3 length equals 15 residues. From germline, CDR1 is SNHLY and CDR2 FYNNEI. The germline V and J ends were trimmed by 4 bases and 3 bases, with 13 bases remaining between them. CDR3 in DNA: TGTGCCAGCAGTGGAGATCGGTCGCTTGGAAACACCATATATTTT. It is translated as CASSGDRSLGNTIYF.

CDR3 amino acids: CASSHVTGGIQETQYF. The CDR3 region has the DNA TGCGCCAGCAGCCATGTGACAGGGGGCATCCAGGAGACCCAGTACTTC. The genes are TRBV4-3 and TRBJ2-5; the match to TRBD1 covers 10 bases. This CDR3 has 16 residues. V was clipped by 3 bases and J by 5 bases; unmatched bases: 9. In germline, CDR1 is LGHNA, CDR2 YSLEER.

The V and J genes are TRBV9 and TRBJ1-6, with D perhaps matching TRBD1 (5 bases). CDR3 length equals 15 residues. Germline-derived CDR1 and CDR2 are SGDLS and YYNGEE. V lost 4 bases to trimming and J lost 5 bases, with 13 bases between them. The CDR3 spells CASSTKGANNSPLHF. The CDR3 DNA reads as TGTGCCAGCAGCACTAAAGGGGCAAATAATTCACCCCTCCACTTT.

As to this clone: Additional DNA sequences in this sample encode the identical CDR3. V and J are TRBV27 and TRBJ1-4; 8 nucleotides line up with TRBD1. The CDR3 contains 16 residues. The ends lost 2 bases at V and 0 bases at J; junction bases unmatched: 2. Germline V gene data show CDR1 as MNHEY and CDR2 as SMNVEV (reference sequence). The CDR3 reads CASSLGTGATNEKLFF. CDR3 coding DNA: TGTGCCAGCAGTTTAGGGACAGGTGCAACTAATGAAAAACTGTTTTTT.